The 9 T cell receptor beta chains given below trace back to one sample, sequenced in a study of CD8+CD57+ T cells in acquired aplastic anemia. All patients picked for sequencing had shown, by flow cytometry, an expansion of CD8+CD57+ cells. It was genomic DNA that served as the template for profiling TCR beta VDJ and CDR3. TCRdb re-analysed the reads in MiXCR, keeping a single row per CDR3 protein. The sample holds about 260,000 distinct CDR3 sequences, around 82% seen once. Input material: sorted CD4+, CD8+, or CD8+CD57+ T cells (not recorded which) from PBMCs. The origin of the receptors is a human donor with aplastic anemia.

V is TRBV10-3 and J is TRBJ2-7; no reliable D call. CDR1 is ENHRY and CDR2 is SYGVKD in the germline V gene. The CDR3 has 16 residues. The CDR3 region has the DNA TGTGCCACCAGTGAGTCTGGGCGAGAAGTCGCTTACGAGCAGTACGTC. This encodes CATSESGREVAYEQYV.

The rearrangement links TRBV9 to TRBJ2-7; 10 bases line up with TRBD1. Germline trimming cut 5 bases from V and 6 bases from J; bases unmatched to any gene: 14. CDR3 length: 16 residues. The germline V gene has CDR1 SGDLS and CDR2 YYNGEE. The CDR3 reads CASRTPGQGNLTEQYV. CDR3 DNA sequence: TGTGCCAGCAGGACACCGGGACAGGGGAACCTTACCGAGCAGTACGTC.

Concerning this clonotype itself: The final CDR3 position lacks the conserved phenylalanine or tryptophan, pointing to a likely read error. J is TRBJ2-3 and V is TRBV7-3; possibly TRBD1 or TRBD2 for D (6 bases each). CDR1 is SGHTA and CDR2 is FQGTGA in the germline V gene. V was clipped by 5 bases and J by 11 bases, with 17 bases between them. The CDR3 is 13 residues long. CDR3 protein: CASSEGGGNGQYE. In DNA, the CDR3 is TGTGCCAGCAGCGAGGGGGGCGGAAACGGGCAGTATGAG.

The chain couples TRBV7-9 to TRBJ2-1, with D uncertain. The CDR3 is 18 residues long. Trimming shortened V by 2 bases and J by 7 bases, and 24 bases separated the two germline ends. Germline V gene lookup returns CDR1 SEHNR and CDR2 FQNEAQ (reference sequence). Here the CDR3 DNA reads TGTGCCAGCAGCTTAACAGAGACCCAGTACTCCCGGCCAAATGAGCAGTTCTTC. Translating gives CASSLTETQYSRPNEQFF.

The CDR3 nucleotides read TGTGCCAGCAGCTTTCATGCAAGCTGCACAGCCAATGCCTACGAGCAGTACGTC. Translation: CASSFHASCTANAYEQYV. This chain connects TRBV7-9 to TRBJ2-7, with D unclear. V was cut by 3 bases and J by 2 bases, with 23 bases left in between. Germline V gives CDR1 SEHNR, CDR2 FQNEAQ (reference sequence). The CDR3 loop spans 18 amino acids.

Note on this clonotype: An end of the junction differs from the germline gene, which may be a read error. The V and J genes are TRBV9 and TRBJ2-3, with D perhaps matching TRBD2 (6 bases). The CDR3 loop spans 13 amino acids. The V gene's germline CDR1 is SGDLS and CDR2 YYNGEE. The CDR3 spells CASRDGGNTQHFF. In DNA, the CDR3 is TGTGCCAGCAGGGACGGGGGAAATACTCAGCATTTTTTT.

Comment on this clonotype: The missing conserved phenylalanine or tryptophan at the end of this CDR3 makes a read error likely. The DNA is omitted, as the CDR3 cannot be located on it reliably, and the CDR3 follows TCRdb's listing. V gene TRBV7-8 combines with J gene TRBJ2-3. Termini included, the CDR3 measures 13 amino acids. Germline V lookup: CDR1 SGHVS, CDR2 FQNEAQ. CDR3 in amino acids: CASGVAGTHTPHY.

The sample holds one count of this clonotype. The final CDR3 position lacks the conserved phenylalanine or tryptophan, pointing to a likely read error. The V gene is TRBV2, the J gene TRBJ2-5; D possibly corresponds to TRBD2 (9 bases). The CDR3 is 15 residues long. Germline loops: CDR1 SNHLY, CDR2 FYNNEI. The germline V and J ends were trimmed by 4 bases and 4 bases, with 16 bases remaining between them. CDR3 residues: CASSASGTGGETQYS. The CDR3 region has the DNA TGTGCCAGCAGTGCTAGCGGGACAGGTGGAGAGACCCAGTACTCA.

To note about this clonotype: A much larger clone lies one base from this, so it may be a read error. This chain joins TRBV9 and TRBJ2-5; D remains unclear. Per germline, CDR1 SGDLS and CDR2 YYNGEE. V was clipped by 0 bases and J by 11 bases, with 20 bases between them. This CDR3 spans 15 amino acids. The CDR3 DNA follows: TGTGCCAGCAGCGTAGGGTCAGATACGCACTATTTTCAGTACTTC. This sequence encodes CASSVGSDTHYFQYF.